Shown below are 23 T cell receptor beta chains from a single sample sequenced in a study of cytomegalovirus exposure and HLA in healthy donors. Primers included in the PCR were 60 Vbeta and 13 Jbeta primers. Sequencing used immunoSEQ multiplex PCR; TCRdb keeps in-frame clones, though not all of them. The sample contains around 120,000 clones, around 80% of which appear only once. The sequencing input was PBMCs. The receptors here all came from a woman in her forties in good health and CMV-seronegative.

The chain couples TRBV19 to TRBJ1-2, with D maybe TRBD1 (5 bases). V lost 6 bases and J 4 bases, leaving 27 bases between the germline ends. The CDR3 length is 18 residues. Germline V gene lookup returns CDR1 LNHDA and CDR2 SQIVND (reference sequence). CDR3 sequence (DNA): TGTGCCAGTAGCTCCTTGTCCCGGGGGTTCGATGGCGGCTATGGCTACACCTTC. Its translation is CASSSLSRGFDGGYGYTF.

This clone is a singleton in its sample. J is TRBJ2-7 and V is TRBV7-6; 10 bases fit TRBD2. V gave up 4 bases and J gave up 7 bases; unmatched junction bases: 10. CDR3 size: 15 residues. Germline V CDR1 and CDR2: SGHVS, FNYEAQ. CDR3 nucleotide sequence: TGTGCCAGCAGCTCAACAGCGGGAGGGTCCTCGGAGCAGTACTTC. It yields the protein CASSSTAGGSSEQYF.

The V call is TRBV7-8, the J call TRBJ1-4, with 7 bases fitting TRBD1. The CDR3 spans 14 residues. Unmatched junction bases numbered 4, after V lost 1 base and J lost 8 bases. CDR1 and CDR2 (germline): SGHVS, FQNEAQ. The CDR3: CASSLVGTEEKLFF. The CDR3 region has the DNA TGTGCCAGCAGCTTAGTTGGGACAGAAGAAAAACTGTTTTTT.

This clone was counted only a few times. This CDR3 reads CASSPPGTVYGYTF. In DNA form, the CDR3 reads TGTGCCAGCTCACCACCTGGGACAGTCTATGGCTACACCTTC. The chain joins TRBV18 to TRBJ1-2; TRBD1 agrees at 7 bases. J lost 4 bases, V lost 0 bases, and 2 bases had no gene match. The CDR3 loop spans 14 amino acids. Germline CDR1 is KGHSH and CDR2 is LQKENI.

The chain has TRBV4-2 and TRBJ2-7; perhaps TRBD2 as D (7 bases). The CDR3 extends over 16 amino acids. V gave up 0 bases and J gave up 3 bases, with 15 bases separating them. Germline V CDR1 and CDR2: LGHNA, YNFKEQ. The CDR3 nucleotides are TGTGCCAGCAGCCAAGATCTGAGGGGGGGGATCTACGAGCAGTACTTC. Its protein product is CASSQDLRGGIYEQYF.

The V call is TRBV7-3, the J call TRBJ2-1, with 13 bases lining up with TRBD2. From germline, CDR1 is SGHTA and CDR2 FQGTGA. This CDR3 comprises 15 residues. J gave up 8 bases and V 5 bases, and 6 bases lay outside the gene matches. DNA for the CDR3: TGTGCCAGCAGCCCAACTAGCGGGGGGGTTGATGAGCAGTTCTTC. Protein product: CASSPTSGGVDEQFF.

The genes are TRBV5-8 and TRBJ1-1; D may be TRBD1 (5 bases). The CDR3 has 15 amino acids. Germline V lookup: CDR1 SGHTS, CDR2 YDEGEE. The V gene lost 4 bases and the J gene lost 5 bases, with 18 bases spanning the gap. The CDR3 DNA reads as TGTGCCAGCAGCCCTGGAGGGGTACCGGGTACTGAAGCTTTCTTT. As protein: CASSPGGVPGTEAFF.

The chain couples TRBV30 to TRBJ1-2; TRBD1 matches at 9 bases. The CDR3 has 17 residues. With V trimmed by 0 bases and J by 0 bases, 8 bases remained unmatched. Per the germline V gene, CDR1 is GTSNPN and CDR2 is SVGIG (reference sequence). This chain's CDR3 is CAWSVLRGQGPNYGYTF. Written as DNA, the CDR3 is TGTGCCTGGAGTGTACTCCGGGGACAGGGCCCTAACTATGGCTACACCTTC.

V usage is TRBV19 and J usage is TRBJ1-2, with 7 positions matching TRBD1. The CDR3 is 16 residues long. Germline lookup yields CDR1 LNHDA and CDR2 SQIVND (reference sequence). V shed 4 bases and J 0 bases; nucleotides not matched to a gene: 8. CDR3 bases: TGTGCCAGTAGTAGATTGGGGGACAGCGCTAACTATGGCTACACCTTC. Translated, it gives CASSRLGDSANYGYTF.

This clone has a handful of counts. The chain is built from TRBV10-2 and TRBJ1-2; D unresolved. CDR1 and CDR2 from the germline V gene are WSHSY and SAAADI. This CDR3 has 16 amino acids. Trimming pared 5 bases from V and 8 bases from J, leaving 24 bases between. CDR3 in DNA: TGCGCCAGCAGTCCGTGGGAGCTCACTAGGTTTGTAGGCTACACCTTC. It codes for CASSPWELTRFVGYTF.

The gene calls are TRBV2 and TRBJ2-3, with 10 nucleotides matching TRBD2. Trimming at V came to 8 bases and at J to 2 bases, leaving 7 bases not matched to a gene. Germline CDR1 and CDR2: SNHLY and FYNNEI. The CDR3 is 15 residues long. This CDR3 reads CASCWTSGYTDTQYF. In nucleotides, the CDR3 is TGTGCCAGCTGCTGGACTAGCGGATACACAGATACGCAGTATTTT.

Regarding this clone: A junction end diverges from the germline sequence, so it may reflect a read error. The rearrangement uses TRBV14 and TRBJ2-4, with TRBD1 matching 7 bases. CDR1 and CDR2 from the germline V gene are SGHDN and FVKESK. The CDR3 is made up of 13 amino acids. The CDR3 DNA reads TGTGCCAGCAGCCCGGGACAGCTAAACAGTCAGTACTTC. It specifies CASSPGQLNSQYF. Full variable domain (rest looked up from reference TRBV14 and TRBJ2-4): EAGVTQFPSHSVIEKGQTVTLRCDPISGHDNLYWYRRVMGKEIKFLLHFVKESKQDESGMPNNRFLAERTGGTYSTLKVQPAELEDSGVYFCASSPGQLNSQYFGAGTRLSVL.

The chain recombines TRBV21-1 with TRBJ1-3. TRBV21-1 counts as a pseudogene. The CDR3 has 16 amino acids. The CDR3 DNA reads TGTGCCAGCAGCCTTGGGAAGGCGGGGGCGGGAAACACCATATATTTT. Protein: CASSLGKAGAGNTIYF.

V is TRBV27 and J is TRBJ2-2, with 7 bases matching TRBD2. This CDR3 contains 14 residues. Trimming took 8 bases from V and 8 from J; bases not matched to a gene: 11. CDR1 and CDR2 from the germline V gene are MNHEY and SMNVEV (reference sequence). The CDR3 nucleotides read TGTGCCAGCCAAGGAGCGGGATGGTTTGGGGAGCTGTTTTTT. This sequence encodes CASQGAGWFGELFF.

This clone was picked up one time. The CDR3 region is CASSLMNSDEQFF. CDR3 sequence (DNA): TGTGCCAGCAGCTTAATGAATAGCGATGAGCAGTTCTTC. The chain employs TRBV7-3 and TRBJ2-1; the D gene is possibly TRBD2 (5 bases). The CDR3 covers 13 residues. V lost 1 base to trimming and J lost 8 bases, with 9 bases between them. Per the germline V gene, CDR1 is SGHTA and CDR2 is FQGTGA.

The chain uses TRBV5-5 and TRBJ2-2; no definite D call. From germline, CDR1 is SGHKS and CDR2 YYEKEE (reference sequence). Trimming shortened V by 4 bases and J by 1 base, and 5 bases separated the two germline ends. This CDR3 is 13 amino acids long. The CDR3 reads CASSPWNTGELFF. The CDR3 DNA reads TGTGCCAGCAGCCCATGGAACACCGGGGAGCTGTTTTTT.

The rearrangement uses TRBV5-1 and TRBJ2-7; 7 nucleotides match TRBD1. CDR1 is SGHRS, CDR2 YFSETQ, per germline. The CDR3 length is 14 residues. The ends lost 0 bases at V and 6 bases at J; junction bases unmatched: 6. The CDR3 region has the DNA TGCGCCAGCAGCTTGGTACAGGGGTATGGCGAGCAGTACTTC. It is translated as CASSLVQGYGEQYF. Complete variable domain (other parts from reference TRBV5-1 and TRBJ2-7): KAGVTQTPRYLIKTRGQQVTLSCSPISGHRSVSWYQQTPGQGLQFLFEYFSETQRNKGNFPGRFSGRQFSNSRSEMNVSTLELGDSALYLCASSLVQGYGEQYFGPGTRLTVT.

The chain has TRBV5-1 and TRBJ2-7; TRBD1 might be the D (6 bases). The length of the CDR3 is 18 residues. In germline, CDR1 is SGHRS, CDR2 YFSETQ. V lost 0 bases and J lost 4, with 23 bases in between. CDR3 coding DNA: TGCGCCAGCAGCTTGGCCGGGGTCAGTGGGGGCTCGGGGTACGAGCAGTACTTC. This codes for CASSLAGVSGGSGYEQYF.

The V and J genes are TRBV28 and TRBJ1-2, with D uncertain. The CDR3 is 13 residues long. The V and J ends lost 5 bases and 12 bases respectively, with 19 bases between them. Germline assignment: CDR1 MDHEN and CDR2 SYDVKM. CDR3 nucleotide sequence: TGTGCCAGCAGTCCCGCAGACAATGGGAGGAACACCTTC. Amino acid sequence: CASSPADNGRNTF.

This clone was seen a handful of times. At the DNA level, this CDR3 is encoded by other sequences in the same sample as well. The chain uses TRBV7-3 and TRBJ1-2; TRBD1 agrees at 7 bases. CDR3 size: 15 residues. In germline, CDR1 is SGHTA, CDR2 FQGTGA. V was pared by 3 bases and J by 11 bases, with 15 bases of the junction left unmatched. In DNA, the CDR3 is TGTGCCAGCAGCTTTCCAGACCGGCAACAGGGGATTTACACCTTC. As protein: CASSFPDRQQGIYTF.

This clone was counted a single time. V is TRBV18 and J is TRBJ2-3; 10 positions match TRBD2. CDR1 and CDR2 from the germline V gene are KGHSH and LQKENI. V trimming: 6 bases; J trimming: 2 bases; junction bases outside the gene matches: 17. CDR3 length equals 19 residues. The CDR3 sequence is CASSPTPLAGAQFTDTQYF. CDR3 DNA sequence: TGTGCCAGCTCGCCCACCCCGCTAGCGGGGGCTCAATTCACAGATACGCAGTATTTT.

The chain has TRBV2 and TRBJ2-5; 8 nucleotides align to TRBD1. Trimming at V came to 6 bases and at J to 5 bases, leaving 8 bases not matched to a gene. CDR1 and CDR2 (germline): SNHLY, FYNNEI. The CDR3 totals 14 residues. The CDR3 loop reads CASRTGGGGETQYF. The DNA for the CDR3 is TGTGCCAGCAGAACAGGGGGAGGTGGGGAGACCCAGTACTTC.

The chain recombines TRBV6-1 with TRBJ2-5; 9 nucleotides line up with TRBD1. Germline values: CDR1 MNHNS, CDR2 SASEGT. There are 15 residues in the CDR3. V shed 6 bases, J shed 5 bases, and the junction held 10 bases outside the gene matches. The CDR3 DNA sequence: TGTGCCAGCAGGCGCCAGACAGGGGGACAGGAGACCCAGTACTTC. Its protein product is CASRRQTGGQETQYF.